The entry below describes one TCR beta chain. As yet, its antigen is unknown. The sample comes from a study of OX40 agonist ivuxolimab in advanced cancers. The wider study: Patients took ivuxolimab, an agonistic anti-OX40 (CD134) antibody. Study findings and constraints: Dose levels from 0.1 to 3.0 mg/kg saw CD4+ and CD8+ blood T cells expand clonally by week 6. CD4+ T cells averaged fewer expanded clones than CD8+ T cells.

Measured with immunoSEQ multiplex PCR; TCRdb has only the in-frame clones, and not every one. Seen here are about 49,000 clones, about 75% observed once, and the top ten hold over 6.5%. In germline, CDR1 is MGHDK, CDR2 SYGVNS. The CDR3 length is 15 residues. The chain carries TRBV25-1 and TRBJ2-5; 9 bases match TRBD1. The DNA end favors TRBJ2-7, so the J call may be wrong. This TCR was sampled from an adult with an advanced solid tumor such as melanoma, head and neck, liver or kidney cancer. The sample here was CD4+ or CD8+ T cells sorted from blood, taken in a trial of the OX40 agonist ivuxolimab. The CDR3 sequence: CASNPDRGGFYEQYF. The CDR3 DNA sequence: TGTGCCAGCAATCCGGACAGGGGCGGCTTTTACGAGCAGTACTTC.